The rows below give T cell receptor beta chains drawn from one sample of a study of shared clonotypes between healthy human individuals. Libraries were prepared by immunoSEQ multiplex PCR; TCRdb keeps only in-frame clonotypes and omits some of them. The table shows around 1.1 million clones, with around 78% occurring only once. Sequencing was done on a sample of memory CD4+ T cells from PBMCs. The receptors were sampled from a man younger than 35 in good health. Some clones in this sample may be carry-over from other donors' samples. CDR3s include the opening cysteine and the closing phenylalanine or tryptophan. D genes are given only for firm matches. A row's size may be missing; if present it is once, few, many or a size class.

v_call,d_call,j_call,clone_size,cdr3_nt,cdr3_aa
TRBV18,TRBD1,TRBJ1-2,-,TGTGCCAGCTCCCGGACAGGAGAAGCTAACTATGGCTACACCTTC,CASSRTGEANYGYTF
TRBV5-1,TRBD2,TRBJ2-3,once,TGCGCCAGCAGCCAAAAAACTAGCGGGAGCATCACAGATACGCAGTATTTT,CASSQKTSGSITDTQYF
TRBV19,TRBD1,TRBJ1-5,-,TGTGCCAGTACCCCCGACAGGGGCAATCAGCCCCAGCATTTT,CASTPDRGNQPQHF
TRBV7-2,-,TRBJ2-5,-,TGTGCCAGCAGCCCAGGAATTGTAATCCTCCAAGAGACCCAGTACTTC,CASSPGIVILQETQYF
TRBV4-1,-,TRBJ1-2,few,TGCGCCAGCAGCCAAGCATTCGTACAGGGCTATGGCTACACCTTC,CASSQAFVQGYGYTF
TRBV6-6,TRBD2,TRBJ2-1,-,TGTGCCAGCACCGGAGGTGGGAGGGCTTACAATGAGCAGTTCTTC,CASTGGGRAYNEQFF
TRBV29-1,TRBD2,TRBJ2-5,few,TGCAGCGTCAAGCGGGATTCGGAGACCCAGTACTTC,CSVKRDSETQYF
TRBV6-1,-,TRBJ1-2,-,TGTGCCAGCACCTCTAGGGGGGGCAACTATGGCTACACCTTC,CASTSRGGNYGYTF
TRBV9,TRBD1,TRBJ2-3,-,TGTGCCAGCAGCGTCACAGGGGTGAGCACAGATACGCAGTATTTT,CASSVTGVSTDTQYF
TRBV5-6,-,TRBJ1-2,-,TGTGCCAGCAGCCCCTGGTGGGAGGATGGCTACACCTTC,CASSPWWEDGYTF
TRBV6-1,-,TRBJ2-7,-,TGTGCCAGTTCTGGGGCAGGGTCCTCCTACGAGCAGTACTTC,CASSGAGSSYEQYF
TRBV29-1,TRBD2,TRBJ2-3,-,TGCAGCGTTGCCTCCTTAGCGGGAGCATTCGCAGATACGCAGTATTTT,CSVASLAGAFADTQYF
TRBV10-3,-,TRBJ2-2,-,TGTGCCATCAGCCGGACAGAAACGAACACCGGGGAGCTGTTTTTT,CAISRTETNTGELFF
TRBV5-1,-,TRBJ2-5,few,TGCGCCAGCAGCTTTCAAGAGACCCAGTACTTC,CASSFQETQYF
TRBV6-5,-,TRBJ1-5,-,TGTGCCAGCAGCCGGAGGACGGGTAGCAATCAGCCCCAGCATTTT,CASSRRTGSNQPQHF
TRBV5-1,TRBD1,TRBJ1-1,-,TGCGCCAGCAGCTTGACCCCTGACAGGGGGCGAACTGAAGCTTTCTTT,CASSLTPDRGRTEAFF
TRBV19,-,TRBJ2-4,once,TGTGCCAGTAGTCGTAACGCGAAAAACATTCAGTACTTC,CASSRNAKNIQYF
TRBV7-8,-,TRBJ2-5,-,TGTGCCAGCAGCTTATTCACGACAACTAAAGAGACCCAGTACTTC,CASSLFTTTKETQYF
TRBV4-2,-,TRBJ2-3,-,TGTGCCAGCAGCCAAAGCCAGGATACGCAGTATTTT,CASSQSQDTQYF
TRBV19,TRBD1,TRBJ1-1,-,TGTGCCAGTAGTATTGGACAGGGTGTCACTGAAGCTTTCTTT,CASSIGQGVTEAFF
TRBV29-1,TRBD1,TRBJ2-4,-,TGCAGCGTCGTGACAGGGGGTCGGGGGAACATTCAGTACTTC,CSVVTGGRGNIQYF
TRBV28,TRBD2,TRBJ2-3,-,TGTGCCAGCAGTTTAATCCTAGCGGGAGGCACAGATACGCAGTATTTT,CASSLILAGGTDTQYF
TRBV7-2,TRBD2,TRBJ2-4,-,TGTGCCAGCAGCCCCCCGGGGGGGAACATTCAGTACTTC,CASSPPGGNIQYF
TRBV28,-,TRBJ1-5,-,TGTGCCAGCAGGGGCGCGGGACGGCGAAATCAGCCCCAGCATTTT,CASRGAGRRNQPQHF
TRBV25-1,-,TRBJ2-2,-,TGTGCCAGCAGAGAAGTGCGGCAGGGAGAGACCGGGGAGCTGTTTTTT,CASREVRQGETGELFF
TRBV11-2,TRBD2,TRBJ2-7,-,TGTGCCAGCAGCACCCTAGCGGCCCGAGGGAACGAGCAGTACTTC,CASSTLAARGNEQYF
TRBV28,TRBD1,TRBJ1-5,-,TGTGCCAGCAGTTCCCCAACCGGGACAGGGGTTGTGGGTCAGCCCCAGCATTTT,CASSSPTGTGVVGQPQHF
TRBV11-3,-,TRBJ2-1,-,TGTGCCAGCAGCCTAAGGGTGACGCAGAAGGGACCTAATGAGCAGTTCTTC,CASSLRVTQKGPNEQFF
TRBV20-1,-,TRBJ2-7,-,TGCAGTGCTCAAGACGGGTACGAGCAGTACTTC,CSAQDGYEQYF
TRBV9,-,TRBJ2-2,-,TGTGCCAGCAGCGTAGTTGGCACCGGGGAGCTGTTTTTT,CASSVVGTGELFF
TRBV5-1,TRBD1,TRBJ1-2,-,TGCGCCAGCAGCTTGGTGGTAGGGGGCGCGGACTATGGCTACACCTTC,CASSLVVGGADYGYTF
TRBV4-3,TRBD1,TRBJ1-2,-,TGCGCCAGCAGCCAGAACAGGGGGCAAGGCTACACCTTC,CASSQNRGQGYTF
TRBV5-6,-,TRBJ2-4,few,TGTGCCAGCAGCTTGGGGCCTACACAAAACATTCAGTACTTC,CASSLGPTQNIQYF
TRBV4-1,TRBD1,TRBJ2-1,-,TGCGCCAGCAGCCCCGGACAGGGGAGGAATGAGCAGTTCTTC,CASSPGQGRNEQFF
TRBV6-1,-,TRBJ2-1,-,TGTGCCAGCAGTGAAGGGACTGGACCCAATGAGCAGTTCTTC,CASSEGTGPNEQFF
TRBV9,-,TRBJ1-5,once,TGTGCCAGCAGCGCGGGAAATAGCAATCAGCCCCAGCATTTT,CASSAGNSNQPQHF
TRBV4-2,-,TRBJ2-7,few,TGTGCCAGCAGCCAAGAGGGGACCAGGCCCGAGCAGTACTTC,CASSQEGTRPEQYF
TRBV5-6,TRBD2,TRBJ2-1,-,TGTGCCAGCAGCTTGGGGGTAGCGGGCCCCAATGAGCAGTTCTTC,CASSLGVAGPNEQFF
TRBV7-6,-,TRBJ1-3,-,TGTGCCAGCAGCTTAGGAGGGTCAAGCTCTGGAAACACCATATATTTT,CASSLGGSSSGNTIYF
TRBV7-9,-,TRBJ1-1,-,TGTGCCAGCAGCGCCCGGACTGAGACTGAAGCTTTCTTT,CASSARTETEAFF
TRBV5-1,-,TRBJ1-1,-,TGCGCCAGCAGCTTGGATAGGTTGGGGAACACTGAAGCTTTCTTT,CASSLDRLGNTEAFF
TRBV29-1,-,TRBJ2-3,few,TGCAGCGGAGAACGCTCAGATACGCAGTATTTT,CSGERSDTQYF
TRBV7-9,TRBD1,TRBJ2-5,-,TGTGCCAGCAGCTCCGGGACAGTCGAAGAAGAGACCCAGTACTTC,CASSSGTVEEETQYF
TRBV7-9,TRBD1,TRBJ1-5,-,TGTGCCAGCAGCTTAGGTTCGAACAGGGGGGATCAGCCCCAGCATTTT,CASSLGSNRGDQPQHF
TRBV10-3,-,TRBJ2-5,-,TGTGCCATCAGTGGAACAGACAGGCTGGATCCCGAGACCCAGTACTTC,CAISGTDRLDPETQYF
TRBV2,TRBD2,TRBJ2-2,-,TGTGCCAGCAGTGGGCTAGCGGGCCCCACCTGGGGCACCGGGGAGCTGTTTTTT,CASSGLAGPTWGTGELFF